These 19 T cell receptor beta chains were sequenced from one sample in a study of blood T cells in healthy people across ages. Primed by a sample-barcoded 5' primer and a J-beta primer mix, a second PCR proceeded for about 6 to 11 cycles. Via MiXCR, TCRdb re-called the 5' RACE reads, giving one row per CDR3 protein. The sample has some 1.5 million distinct CDR3 sequences, about 30% seen once. Sequencing used blood. The receptor set was obtained from a woman aged 25-40 years in good health.

This chain joins TRBV11-2 and TRBJ2-2; 7 bases match TRBD2. The J segment lost 0 bases and the V segment lost 5 bases, leaving 3 bases of the junction unmatched. In germline, CDR1 is SGHAT, CDR2 FQNNGV. CDR3 size: 15 residues. The chain's CDR3 is CASSISGPNTGELFF. Here the CDR3 DNA reads TGTGCCAGCAGCATTAGCGGGCCGAACACCGGGGAGCTGTTTTTT.

This clonotype was observed a few times. An end of the junction differs from the germline gene, which may be a read error. The chain carries TRBV7-9 and TRBJ2-5; 12 nucleotides align to TRBD2. Per the germline V gene, CDR1 is SEHNR and CDR2 is FQNEAQ (reference sequence). This CDR3 comprises 14 residues. The CDR3 loop reads CANSPETGTSGQYF. The CDR3 nucleotides are TGTGCCAACAGCCCCGAAACGGGGACTAGCGGGCAGTACTTC.

This clonotype was detected only a few times. This chain connects TRBV7-9 to TRBJ2-1; 12 nucleotides match TRBD1. V dropped 5 bases and J dropped 5; count of bases not matched to a gene: 7. The CDR3 runs 16 residues. Germline CDR1 is SEHNR and CDR2 is FQNEAQ (reference sequence). CDR3 region: CASSPTGTGGHNEQFF. DNA for the CDR3: TGTGCCAGCAGCCCCACCGGGACAGGGGGCCACAATGAGCAGTTCTTC.

This chain connects TRBV30 to TRBJ2-6, with D possibly being TRBD1 (6 bases). Trimming pared 3 bases from V and 12 bases from J, leaving 12 bases between. From germline, CDR1 is GTSNPN and CDR2 SVGIG (reference sequence). The CDR3 has 12 residues. The CDR3 nucleotides read TGTGCCTGGAGCCTGGGCAGGGGCGTCCTGACTTTC. This codes for CAWSLGRGVLTF.

The chain employs TRBV24-1 and TRBJ2-1, with D perhaps matching TRBD1 (6 bases). Per the germline V gene, CDR1 is KGHDR and CDR2 is SFDVKD. V lost 8 bases to trimming and J lost 8 bases, with 15 bases between them. The CDR3 is 13 residues long. Here the CDR3 DNA reads TGTGCCACCACTCGAGGGGGATTCGATGAGCAGTTCTTC. It is translated as CATTRGGFDEQFF.

The V gene is TRBV7-9, the J gene TRBJ1-1, with no clear D. This CDR3 is built from 13 residues. V lost 1 base to trimming and J lost 12 bases, with 15 bases between them. CDR1 is SEHNR and CDR2 is FQNEAQ in the germline V gene (reference sequence). The CDR3 region is CASSLVQLAGPFF. DNA for the CDR3: TGTGCCAGCAGCTTAGTTCAGTTGGCCGGTCCTTTCTTT. The complete variable domain, with remaining parts taken from reference TRBV7-9 and TRBJ1-1, reads DTGVSQNPRHKITKRGQNVTFRCDPISEHNRLYWYRQTLGQGPEFLTYFQNEAQLEKSRLLSDRFSAERPKGSFSTLEIQRTEQGDSAMYLCASSLVQLAGPFFGQGTRLTVV.

This chain joins TRBV6-5 and TRBJ2-5; 12 positions match TRBD2. The CDR3 consists of 15 residues. The germline V gene has CDR1 MNHEY and CDR2 SVGAGI. After removal of 5 bases from V and 11 bases from J, the junction contained 12 bases not matched to a gene. The CDR3: CASSQGTSGLNEQYF. CDR3 nucleotides: TGTGCCAGCAGTCAAGGGACTAGCGGGTTGAATGAGCAGTACTTC.

The V gene is TRBV28, the J gene TRBJ2-5, with D possibly matching TRBD1 (5 bases). The CDR3 consists of 14 residues. Trimming shortened V by 1 base and J by 3 bases, and 9 bases separated the two germline ends. Per the germline V gene, CDR1 is MDHEN and CDR2 is SYDVKM. The CDR3 coding sequence is TGTGCCAGCAGTTTATCAGGGTCCGAAGAGACCCAGTACTTC. Residues: CASSLSGSEETQYF.

The chain employs TRBV12-3 or TRBV12-4 and TRBJ1-3, with D possibly matching TRBD1 (5 bases). The CDR3 length is 16 residues. The V gene lost 5 bases and the J gene lost 4 bases, with 18 bases spanning the gap. The CDR3 bases are TGTGCCAGCAGTAATCTCCCGGTGGGGGTCGGAAACACCATATATTTT. It codes for CASSNLPVGVGNTIYF.

This clonotype has only a few counts. The chain links TRBV9 to TRBJ2-3, with unresolved D. The CDR3 consists of 12 residues. The V end lost 7 bases, the J end lost 1 base, and 7 bases lay between the germline ends. CDR1 is SGDLS and CDR2 is YYNGEE in the germline V gene. The CDR3 coding sequence is TGTGCCAGCCAAGGTGGCACAGATACGCAGTATTTT. Residues: CASQGGTDTQYF.

The sample holds one count of this clonotype. The rearrangement links TRBV10-3 to TRBJ2-5; TRBD1 matches at 7 bases. The CDR3 is made up of 14 amino acids. Trimming took 3 bases from V and 1 from J; bases not matched to a gene: 2. Per germline, CDR1 ENHRY and CDR2 SYGVKD. For the CDR3, the DNA is TGTGCCATCAGTGACAAGGGGGCCCAAGAGACCCAGTACTTC. It yields the protein CAISDKGAQETQYF.

Concerning this clonotype: At one boundary the junction diverges from the germline segment, which might be a read error. The chain has TRBV7-3 and TRBJ1-2; weak D call: TRBD1 (5 bases). Germline-derived CDR1 and CDR2 are SGHTA and FQGTGA. The length of the CDR3 is 13 residues. This CDR3 reads CACSLGGNYGYTF. The CDR3 DNA follows: TGTGCCTGCAGCTTGGGGGGAAACTATGGCTACACCTTC. Combining the CDR3 with reference TRBV7-3 and TRBJ1-2 gives the whole variable domain GAGVSQTPSNKVTEKGKYVELRCDPISGHTALYWYRQSLGQGPEFLIYFQGTGAADDSGLPNDRFFAVRPEGSVSTLKIQRTERGDSAVYLCACSLGGNYGYTFGSGTRLTVV.

V gene TRBV7-8 combines with J gene TRBJ2-7; the match to TRBD2 covers 7 bases. V gave up 6 bases and J gave up 5 bases; unmatched junction bases: 10. The CDR3 is 14 residues long. Germline V gives CDR1 SGHVS, CDR2 FQNEAQ. CDR3 coding DNA: TGTGCCAGCAGTTGGGACGTGGGAGGGAACGAGCAGTACTTC. Translation gives CASSWDVGGNEQYF.

Comment on this clonotype: At one of its ends the junction is not consistent with the germline gene, which may arise from a read error. The gene calls are TRBV6-1 and TRBJ2-1; TRBD2 agrees at 10 bases. The CDR3 sequence is 16 residues long. Germline V gene lookup returns CDR1 MNHNS and CDR2 SASEGT. CDR3 sequence (DNA): TGTGCCGGCAGTGATTGGTCTAGCGGGGGACCCAATGAGCAGTTCTTC. This sequence encodes CAGSDWSSGGPNEQFF.

This clonotype occurred a few times. The chain uses TRBV7-2 and TRBJ2-3; unclear D gene. This CDR3 is 16 amino acids long. Germline CDR1 reads SGHTA; CDR2 reads FQGNSA. V dropped 1 base and J dropped 3 bases, with 14 bases sitting between them. The CDR3 nucleotides read TGTGCCAGCAGCTTAGGCCGCCAGATCCCGACAGATACGCAGTATTTT. Protein: CASSLGRQIPTDTQYF.

V usage is TRBV12-3 or TRBV12-4 and J usage is TRBJ2-3, with TRBD2 identical over 13 bases. CDR3 length equals 15 residues. V lost 6 bases to trimming and J lost 7 bases; unmatched junction nucleotides: 7. In DNA, the CDR3 is TGTGCCAGCAGGACCGGGACTAGCGGGACAAATACGCAGTATTTT. Protein product: CASRTGTSGTNTQYF.

The gene calls are TRBV3-2 and TRBJ2-3; TRBD2 is taken as the D call from the table, unchecked against the DNA. TRBV3-2 is a listed pseudogene. There are 10 residues in the CDR3. DNA of the CDR3: TGTGCCAGCAGCCCCCGCTCGCAGTATTTT. Protein sequence: CASSPRSQYF.

This clonotype showed up just once. The chain carries TRBV5-1 and TRBJ1-1; D is unclear. Germline CDR1 is SGHRS and CDR2 is YFSETQ. The CDR3 consists of 11 residues. V lost 3 bases, J lost 13 bases, and 13 bases lay in between. The CDR3 here is CASSSAQLLFF. CDR3 DNA: TGCGCCAGCAGCTCGGCTCAGCTTCTTTTCTTT.

V is TRBV12-3 or TRBV12-4 and J is TRBJ2-3; TRBD2 agrees at 9 bases. The CDR3 extends over 13 amino acids. J was trimmed by 4 bases and V by 8 bases; bases with no gene match: 4. CDR3 DNA sequence: TGTGCCAGCGGAGCGGGGGGAGCAGATACGCAGTATTTT. Amino acid sequence: CASGAGGADTQYF.